This TCR beta chain originates from a study of radiotherapy plus CTLA-4 blockade in lung cancer. Study-level background: For 15% to 20% of patients, objective responses occurred, and about 33% had disease control.

Measured with immunoSEQ multiplex PCR; TCRdb has only the in-frame clones, and not every one. The table includes fewer than 70,000 clones, roughly 85% detected once. Study-level points and caveats: Once radiotherapy plus ipilimumab had been given, TCR clones derived from tumor expanded in blood. How blood T cell clones changed early, along with interferon-beta, reportedly forecast response best.

This clone appeared once. Its antigen remains unidentified. With ipilimumab providing CTLA-4 blockade, focal radiation was administered to patients who had chemo-refractory metastatic non-small-cell lung cancer. Germline CDR1 reads LNHNV; CDR2 reads YYDKDF (reference sequence). This CDR3 is built from 18 residues. Trimming stripped 0 bases from V and 0 bases from J, with 12 bases between. The input for sequencing was peripheral blood, taken from a patient treated with radiotherapy plus ipilimumab. The chain has TRBV15 and TRBJ1-6; D is unresolved. The TCR was taken from a human donor with non-small cell lung cancer who had a complete response to radiotherapy plus ipilimumab. CDR3 DNA sequence: TGTGCCACCAGCAGAGATCCTCCTGACTCCTCCTATAATTCACCCCTCCACTTT. It codes for CATSRDPPDSSYNSPLHF.